These T cell receptor beta chains were read from a single sample in a study of blood T cell repertoires in COVID-19. Assay: immunoSEQ multiplex PCR; the TCRdb copy retains only in-frame clones and omits some. This sample has about 200,000 clones; roughly 84% occur once, and the top ten carry about a sixth. Sequencing was carried out using peripheral blood. These receptors all come from a man aged 50-60 years with COVID-19, enrolled during active disease. Each CDR3 is given with its conserved first and last residue. A D gene is named only where the DNA matches it firmly. Size tells how often a clone was seen (once, few, many) or the class of an expanded clone, and some rows leave it out.

j_gene,d_gene,v_gene,abundance,CDR3nt,CDR3aa
TRBJ2-7,TRBD2,TRBV5-5,-,TGTGCCAGCAGCCCGGGACTAGCAATAAACTACGAGCAGTACTTC,CASSPGLAINYEQYF
TRBJ2-5,TRBD2,TRBV7-6,-,TGTGCCAGCAGCTTGTCGTCTAGCGGCCAAGAGACCCAGTACTTC,CASSLSSSGQETQYF
TRBJ2-7,-,TRBV30,-,TGTGCCTGGAGTACCCAGGGTCACGAGCAGTACTTC,CAWSTQGHEQYF
TRBJ1-6,-,TRBV7-2,-,TGTGCCAGCAGCTTAGTAAGGAGGGGCGCCTATAATTCACCCCTCCACTTT,CASSLVRRGAYNSPLHF
TRBJ2-7,TRBD2,TRBV30,few,TGTGCCTGGAGCCGGGGACTAGCGGGAAGTCTCTCCGAGCAGTACTTC,CAWSRGLAGSLSEQYF
TRBJ2-5,TRBD1,TRBV6-4,few,TGTGCCAGCAGTCCAACAGGGGAAGGAGGAGAGACCCAGTACTTC,CASSPTGEGGETQYF
TRBJ2-2,TRBD2,TRBV23-1,-,TGCGCCAGCAGTCAATCTCAAGCGGGAGGGCCGGGCACCGGGGAGCTGTTTTTT,CASSQSQAGGPGTGELFF
TRBJ1-6,-,TRBV7-3,once,TGTGCCAGCAGCCAGGGACATACGAATTCACCCCTCCACTTT,CASSQGHTNSPLHF
TRBJ2-7,TRBD1,TRBV5-1,-,TGCGCCAGCAGCTGGGACAGGAATCTCTACGAGCAGTACTTC,CASSWDRNLYEQYF
TRBJ1-2,-,TRBV30,-,TGTGCCTGGAGTGTCAGTGGGTCTAACTATGGCCTAACCTTC,CAWSVSGSNYGLTF
TRBJ2-1,-,TRBV7-9,-,TGTGCCAGCAGCTCTACGGGGGGCTCTTACAATGAGCAGTTCTTC,CASSSTGGSYNEQFF
TRBJ2-1,-,TRBV7-9,-,TGTGCCAGCGCCGGTGGGAGCAATGAGCAGTTCTTC,CASAGGSNEQFF
TRBJ1-1,TRBD1,TRBV19,-,TGTGCCAGTAGTATGCAGGGGGCGCTTCGAAATGGGGCCACTGAAGCTTTCTTT,CASSMQGALRNGATEAFF
TRBJ1-6,TRBD1,TRBV5-4,few,TGTGCCAGCAGCTTCCGGGACAGGGGGCACAATTCACCCCTCCACTTT,CASSFRDRGHNSPLHF
TRBJ1-3,TRBD1,TRBV5-5,-,TGTGCCAGCAGCTTGGGAGTCAGGGGGAAAGTCTCTGGAAACACCATATATTTT,CASSLGVRGKVSGNTIYF
TRBJ2-7,TRBD2,TRBV6-4,-,TGTGCCAGCAGTGAGTCGGTAGCGGGGGTTACCTACGAGCAGTACTTC,CASSESVAGVTYEQYF
TRBJ1-4,-,TRBV28,-,TGTGCCAGCAGTTCAGTCCTCTCCGGGACACTAGGCCCAAATGAAAAACTGTTTTTT,CASSSVLSGTLGPNEKLFF
TRBJ2-5,-,TRBV19,-,TGTGCCAGTAGTATTTCTAGCGCCCAAGAGACCCAGTACTTC,CASSISSAQETQYF
TRBJ2-7,TRBD1,TRBV7-9,-,TGTGCCAGCAGCCCAGGGGGCGAGACCACCTACGAGCAGTACTTC,CASSPGGETTYEQYF
TRBJ2-1,TRBD2,TRBV7-8,once,TGTGCCAGCAGCTCCATCGGGAGGACCAACAATGAGCAGTTCTTC,CASSSIGRTNNEQFF
TRBJ2-5,-,TRBV10-3,-,TGTGCCATCAGCAGGGGGGACCAAGAGACCCAGTACTTC,CAISRGDQETQYF
TRBJ2-7,-,TRBV4-3,-,TGCGCCAGCAGCCAAGATTGGCCCGAGCAGTACTTC,CASSQDWPEQYF
TRBJ2-5,-,TRBV11-2,-,TGTGCCAGCAGCTTAGTCGGTCCCCCACAAGAGACCCAGTACTTC,CASSLVGPPQETQYF
TRBJ2-2,TRBD2,TRBV11-2,-,TGTGCCAGCAGCTTATTTTCCGGGAGGGTTTCTTCACGGGAGCTGTTTTTT,CASSLFSGRVSSRELFF
TRBJ1-5,-,TRBV27,-,TGTGCCAGCAGCCTGCAGGCAGGGGATCAGCCCCAGCATTTT,CASSLQAGDQPQHF
TRBJ2-3,TRBD2,TRBV7-9,-,TGTGCCAGCAGCTTTATCGCGCGGGAGGGCCTTACAGATACGCAGTATTTT,CASSFIAREGLTDTQYF
TRBJ2-1,-,TRBV6-2/TRBV6-3,-,TGTGCCAGCAGTTACCTAGCGCCCGCGGGTGAGCAGTTCTTC,CASSYLAPAGEQFF
TRBJ1-2,TRBD1,TRBV7-2,-,TGTGCCAGCGGAGGACAGGGGGCGGGCGGCTACACCTTC,CASGGQGAGGYTF
TRBJ1-2,-,TRBV7-2,-,TGTGCCAGCAGCCCCTTAAGTATGAGGGATGGCTACACCTTC,CASSPLSMRDGYTF